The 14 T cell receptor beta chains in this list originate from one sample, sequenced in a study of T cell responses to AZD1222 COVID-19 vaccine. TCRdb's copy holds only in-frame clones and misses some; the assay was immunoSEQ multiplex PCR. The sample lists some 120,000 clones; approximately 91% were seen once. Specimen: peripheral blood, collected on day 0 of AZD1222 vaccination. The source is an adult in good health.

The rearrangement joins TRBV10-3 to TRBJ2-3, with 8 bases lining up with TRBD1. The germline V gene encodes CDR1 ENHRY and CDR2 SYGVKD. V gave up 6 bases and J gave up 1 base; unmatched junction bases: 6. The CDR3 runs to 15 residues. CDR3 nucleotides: TGTGCCATCAGGGACAGGGTTTTGGGCACAGATACGCAGTATTTT. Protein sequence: CAIRDRVLGTDTQYF.

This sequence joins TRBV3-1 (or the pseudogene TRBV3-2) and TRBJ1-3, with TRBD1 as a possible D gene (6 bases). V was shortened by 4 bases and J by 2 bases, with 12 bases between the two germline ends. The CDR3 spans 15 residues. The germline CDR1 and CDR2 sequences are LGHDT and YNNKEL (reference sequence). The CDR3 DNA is TGTGCCAGCAGCCGTACAGGGAACACTGGAAACACCATATATTTT. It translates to CASSRTGNTGNTIYF.

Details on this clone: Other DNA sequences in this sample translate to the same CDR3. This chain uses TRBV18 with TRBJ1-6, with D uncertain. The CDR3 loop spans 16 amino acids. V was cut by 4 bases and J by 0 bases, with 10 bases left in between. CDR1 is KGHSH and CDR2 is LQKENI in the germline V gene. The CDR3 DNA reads TGTGCCAGCTCACTGGACTCGAGCTCCTATAATTCACCCCTCCACTTT. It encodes CASSLDSSSYNSPLHF.

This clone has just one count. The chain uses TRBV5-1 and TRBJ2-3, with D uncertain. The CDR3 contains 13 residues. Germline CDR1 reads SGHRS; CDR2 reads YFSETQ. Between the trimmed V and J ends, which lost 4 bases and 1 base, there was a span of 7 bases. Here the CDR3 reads CASSGTGTDTQYF. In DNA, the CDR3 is TGCGCCAGCAGCGGCACAGGCACAGATACGCAGTATTTT.

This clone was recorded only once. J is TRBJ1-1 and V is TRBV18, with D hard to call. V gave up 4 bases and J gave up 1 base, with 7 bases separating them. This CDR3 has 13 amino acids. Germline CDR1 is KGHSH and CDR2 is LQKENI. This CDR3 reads CASSLPANTEAFF. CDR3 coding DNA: TGTGCCAGCTCACTTCCGGCGAACACTGAAGCTTTCTTT.

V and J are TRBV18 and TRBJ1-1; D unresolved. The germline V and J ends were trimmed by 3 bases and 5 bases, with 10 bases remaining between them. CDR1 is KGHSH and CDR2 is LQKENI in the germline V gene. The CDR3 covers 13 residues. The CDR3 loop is CASSPDAGTEAFF. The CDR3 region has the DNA TGTGCCAGCTCACCGGACGCTGGGACTGAAGCTTTCTTT.

The CDR3 protein is CATPGQGANTQYF. As DNA, the CDR3 is TGTGCCACGCCGGGACAGGGGGCGAATACGCAGTATTTT. The genes are TRBV19 and TRBJ2-3; 12 positions match TRBD1. In germline, CDR1 is LNHDA, CDR2 SQIVND (reference sequence). V was clipped by 10 bases and J by 7 bases; unmatched bases: 6. CDR3 size: 13 residues.

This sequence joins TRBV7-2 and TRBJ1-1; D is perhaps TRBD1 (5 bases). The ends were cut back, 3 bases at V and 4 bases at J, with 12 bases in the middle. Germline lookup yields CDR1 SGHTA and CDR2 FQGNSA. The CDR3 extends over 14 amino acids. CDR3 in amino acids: CASSFWGVRTEAFF. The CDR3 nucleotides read TGTGCCAGCAGCTTCTGGGGGGTGCGCACTGAAGCTTTCTTT.

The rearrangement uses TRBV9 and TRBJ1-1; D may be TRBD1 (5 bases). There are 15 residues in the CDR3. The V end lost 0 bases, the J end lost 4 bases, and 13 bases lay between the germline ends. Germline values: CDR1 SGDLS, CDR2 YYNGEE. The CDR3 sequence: CASSVEAGWATEAFF. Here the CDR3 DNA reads TGTGCCAGCAGCGTAGAAGCAGGGTGGGCCACTGAAGCTTTCTTT.

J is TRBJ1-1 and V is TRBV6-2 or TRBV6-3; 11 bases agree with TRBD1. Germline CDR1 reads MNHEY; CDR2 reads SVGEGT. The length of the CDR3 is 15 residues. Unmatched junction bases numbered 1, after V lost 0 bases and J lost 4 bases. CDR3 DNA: TGTGCCAGCAGTTACTCGGGACAGGGGGGCACTGAAGCTTTCTTT. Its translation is CASSYSGQGGTEAFF.

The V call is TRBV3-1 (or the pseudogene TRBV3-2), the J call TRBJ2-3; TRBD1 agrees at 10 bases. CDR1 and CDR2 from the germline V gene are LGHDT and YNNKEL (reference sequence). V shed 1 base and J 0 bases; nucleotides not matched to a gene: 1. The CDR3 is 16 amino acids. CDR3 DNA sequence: TGTGCCAGCAGCCAAGGGACAGGGGGGAGCACAGATACGCAGTATTTT. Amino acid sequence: CASSQGTGGSTDTQYF.

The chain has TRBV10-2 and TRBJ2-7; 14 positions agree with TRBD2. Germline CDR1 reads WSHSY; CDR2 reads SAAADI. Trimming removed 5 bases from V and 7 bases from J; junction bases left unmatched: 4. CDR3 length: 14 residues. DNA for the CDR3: TGCGCCAGCAGTACCGGGACTAGCGGGAGTGAGCAGTACTTC. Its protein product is CASSTGTSGSEQYF.

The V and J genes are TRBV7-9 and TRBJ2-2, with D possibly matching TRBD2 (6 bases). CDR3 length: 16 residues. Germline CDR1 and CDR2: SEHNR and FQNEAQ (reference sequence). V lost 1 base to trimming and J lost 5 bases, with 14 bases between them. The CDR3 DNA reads TGTGCCAGCAGCTTAGTAACGGCAGGAGGGACCGGGGAGCTGTTTTTT. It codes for CASSLVTAGGTGELFF.

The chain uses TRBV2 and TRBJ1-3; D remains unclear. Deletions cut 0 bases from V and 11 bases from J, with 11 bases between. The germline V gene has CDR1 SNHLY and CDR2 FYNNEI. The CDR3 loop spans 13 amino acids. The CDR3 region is CASSEATGFAIYF. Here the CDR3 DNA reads TGTGCCAGCAGTGAAGCGACGGGGTTTGCCATATATTTT.